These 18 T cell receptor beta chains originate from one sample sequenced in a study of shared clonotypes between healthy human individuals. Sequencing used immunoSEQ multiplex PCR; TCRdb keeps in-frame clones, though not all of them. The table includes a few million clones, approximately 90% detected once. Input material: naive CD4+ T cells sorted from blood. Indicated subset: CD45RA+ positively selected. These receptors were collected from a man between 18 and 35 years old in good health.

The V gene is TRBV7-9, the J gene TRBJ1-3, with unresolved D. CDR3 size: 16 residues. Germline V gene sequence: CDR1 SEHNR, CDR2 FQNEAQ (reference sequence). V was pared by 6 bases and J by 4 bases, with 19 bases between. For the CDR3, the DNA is TGTGCCAGCAGACCGCGAACAGATTTGAGGGGAAACACCATATATTTT. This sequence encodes CASRPRTDLRGNTIYF.

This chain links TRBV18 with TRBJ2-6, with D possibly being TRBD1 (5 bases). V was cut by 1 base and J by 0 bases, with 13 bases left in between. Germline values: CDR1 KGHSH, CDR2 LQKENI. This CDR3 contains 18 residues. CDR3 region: CASSPLDKALSGANVLTF. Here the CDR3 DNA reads TGTGCCAGCTCACCACTGGACAAAGCCCTCTCTGGGGCCAACGTCCTGACTTTC.

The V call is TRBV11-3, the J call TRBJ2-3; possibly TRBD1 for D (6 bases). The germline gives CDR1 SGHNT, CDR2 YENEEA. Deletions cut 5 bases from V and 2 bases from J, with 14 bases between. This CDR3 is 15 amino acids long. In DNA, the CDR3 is TGTGCCAGCAGCAAGGGACACATAGACACAGATACGCAGTATTTT. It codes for CASSKGHIDTDTQYF.

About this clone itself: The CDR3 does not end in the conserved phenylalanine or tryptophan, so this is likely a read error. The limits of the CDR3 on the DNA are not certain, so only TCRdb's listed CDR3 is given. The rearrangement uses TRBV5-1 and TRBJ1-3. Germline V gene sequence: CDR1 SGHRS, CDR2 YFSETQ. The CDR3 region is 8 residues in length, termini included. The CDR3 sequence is CASSFRVV.

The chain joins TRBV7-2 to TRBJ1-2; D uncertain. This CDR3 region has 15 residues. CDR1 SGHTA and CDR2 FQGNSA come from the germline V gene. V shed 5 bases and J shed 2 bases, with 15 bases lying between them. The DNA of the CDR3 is TGTGCCAGCAGCCTCGGTTCAGGAGGGAACTATGGCTACACCTTC. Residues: CASSLGSGGNYGYTF.

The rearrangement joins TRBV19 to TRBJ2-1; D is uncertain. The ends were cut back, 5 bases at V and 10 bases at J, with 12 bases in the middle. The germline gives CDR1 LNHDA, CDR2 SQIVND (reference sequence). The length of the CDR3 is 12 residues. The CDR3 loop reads CASSQDGWEQFF. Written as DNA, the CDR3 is TGTGCCAGTAGTCAAGACGGATGGGAGCAGTTCTTC.

This CDR3 is CASSSRQGVTSPLHF. The DNA of the CDR3 is TGTGCCAGCAGCTCCCGACAGGGGGTAACTTCACCCCTCCACTTT. The rearrangement joins TRBV7-2 to TRBJ1-6; 9 nucleotides align to TRBD1. The CDR3 extends over 15 amino acids. CDR1 is SGHTA, CDR2 FQGNSA, per germline. Trimming took 4 bases from V and 9 from J; bases not matched to a gene: 7.

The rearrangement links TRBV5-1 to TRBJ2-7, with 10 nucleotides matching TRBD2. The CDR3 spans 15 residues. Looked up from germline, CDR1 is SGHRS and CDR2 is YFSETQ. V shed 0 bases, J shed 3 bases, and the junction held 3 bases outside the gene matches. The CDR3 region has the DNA TGCGCCAGCAGCTTGGCTAGCGGGGGCGACTACGAGCAGTACTTC. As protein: CASSLASGGDYEQYF.

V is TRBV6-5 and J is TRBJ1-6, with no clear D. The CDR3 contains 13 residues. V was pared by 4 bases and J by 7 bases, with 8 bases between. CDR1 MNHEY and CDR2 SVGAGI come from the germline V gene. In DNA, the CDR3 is TGTGCCAGCAGTTTAAACAGAAATTCACCCCTCCACTTT. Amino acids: CASSLNRNSPLHF.

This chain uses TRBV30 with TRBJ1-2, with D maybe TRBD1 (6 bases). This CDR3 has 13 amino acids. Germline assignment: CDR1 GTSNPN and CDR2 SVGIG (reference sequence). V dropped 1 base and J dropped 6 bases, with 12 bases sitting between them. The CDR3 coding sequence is TGTGCCTGGAGTGACCAGGGGATCCATGGCTACACCTTC. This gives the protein CAWSDQGIHGYTF.

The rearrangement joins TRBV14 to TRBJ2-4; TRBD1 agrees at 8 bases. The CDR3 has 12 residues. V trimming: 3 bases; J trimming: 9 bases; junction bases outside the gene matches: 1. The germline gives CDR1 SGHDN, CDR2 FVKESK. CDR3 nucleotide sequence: TGTGCCAGCAGCCAGGACAGGGTCATTCAGTACTTC. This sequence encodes CASSQDRVIQYF.

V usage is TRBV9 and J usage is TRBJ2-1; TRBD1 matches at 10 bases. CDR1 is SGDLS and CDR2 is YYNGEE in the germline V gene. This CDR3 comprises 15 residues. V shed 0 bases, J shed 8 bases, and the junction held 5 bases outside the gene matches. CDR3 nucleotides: TGTGCCAGCAGCGTAGCAGGGACAGGGGACCATGAGCAGTTCTTC. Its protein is CASSVAGTGDHEQFF. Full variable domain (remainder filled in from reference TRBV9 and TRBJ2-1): DSGVTQTPKHLITATGQRVTLRCSPRSGDLSVYWYQQSLDQGLQFLIQYYNGEERAKGNILERFSAQQFPDLHSELNLSSLELGDSALYFCASSVAGTGDHEQFFGPGTRLTVL.

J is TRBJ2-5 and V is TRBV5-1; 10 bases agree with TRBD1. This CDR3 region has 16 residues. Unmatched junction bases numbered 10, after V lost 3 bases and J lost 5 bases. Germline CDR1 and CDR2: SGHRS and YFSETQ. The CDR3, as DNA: TGCGCCAGCAGCTCGGGAGGGACAGGGGTGCGGGAGACCCAGTACTTC. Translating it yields CASSSGGTGVRETQYF. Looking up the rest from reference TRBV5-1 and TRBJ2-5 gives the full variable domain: KAGVTQTPRYLIKTRGQQVTLSCSPISGHRSVSWYQQTPGQGLQFLFEYFSETQRNKGNFPGRFSGRQFSNSRSEMNVSTLELGDSALYLCASSSGGTGVRETQYFGPGTRLLVL.

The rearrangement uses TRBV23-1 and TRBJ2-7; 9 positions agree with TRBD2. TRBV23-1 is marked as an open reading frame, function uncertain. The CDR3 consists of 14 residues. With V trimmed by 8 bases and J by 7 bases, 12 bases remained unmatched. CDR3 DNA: TGCGCCAGCCCCTCCGGCCTAGCGGGATTGGAGCAGTACTTC. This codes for CASPSGLAGLEQYF.

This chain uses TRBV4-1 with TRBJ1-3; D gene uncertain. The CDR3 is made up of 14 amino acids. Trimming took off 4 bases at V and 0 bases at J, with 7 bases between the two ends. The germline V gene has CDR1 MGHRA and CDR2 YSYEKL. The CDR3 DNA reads TGCGCCAGCAGCCTCGTTCTCTCTGGAAACACCATATATTTT. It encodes CASSLVLSGNTIYF.

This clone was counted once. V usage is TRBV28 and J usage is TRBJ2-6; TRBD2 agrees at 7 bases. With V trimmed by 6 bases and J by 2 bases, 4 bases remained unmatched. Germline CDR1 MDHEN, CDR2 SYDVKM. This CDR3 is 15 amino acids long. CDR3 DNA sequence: TGTGCCAGCAGCTTGGGGGGGACTGGGGCCAACGTCCTGACTTTC. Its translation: CASSLGGTGANVLTF. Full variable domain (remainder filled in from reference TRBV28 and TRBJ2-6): DVKVTQSSRYLVKRTGEKVFLECVQDMDHENMFWYRQDPGLGLRLIYFSYDVKMKEKGDIPEGYSVSREKKERFSLILESASTNQTSMYLCASSLGGTGANVLTFGAGSRLTVL.

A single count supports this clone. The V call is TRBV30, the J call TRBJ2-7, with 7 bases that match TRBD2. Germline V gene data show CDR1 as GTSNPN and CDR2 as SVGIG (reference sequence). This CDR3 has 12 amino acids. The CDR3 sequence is CAAGTNKYEQYF. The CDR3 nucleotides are TGTGCGGCAGGGACTAATAAGTACGAGCAGTACTTC.

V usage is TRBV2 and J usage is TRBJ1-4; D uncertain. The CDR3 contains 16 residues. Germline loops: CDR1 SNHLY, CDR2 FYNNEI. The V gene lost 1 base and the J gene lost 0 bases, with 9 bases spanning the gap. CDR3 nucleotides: TGTGCCAGCAGTGAAGAACAGCCGGCAACTAATGAAAAACTGTTTTTT. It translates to CASSEEQPATNEKLFF. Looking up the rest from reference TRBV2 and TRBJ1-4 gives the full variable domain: EPEVTQTPSHQVTQMGQEVILRCVPISNHLYFYWYRQILGQKVEFLVSFYNNEISEKSEIFDDQFSVERPDGSNFTLKIRSTKLEDSAMYFCASSEEQPATNEKLFFGSGTQLSVL.